Reported below is one T cell receptor (beta chain). Antigen: not known. This sample was included in a study of T cell responses to AZD1222 COVID-19 vaccine. Study-wide results and caveats: The breadth and depth of Spike-specific TCRs increased once two AZD1222 doses had been given.

Germline V CDR1 and CDR2: SGHTA, FQGTGA. Trimming took 2 bases from V and 4 from J; bases not matched to a gene: 8. CDR3 length: 15 amino acids. Produced via immunoSEQ multiplex PCR; TCRdb's table is partial and in-frame only. This sample has 150,000 to 160,000 clones, with roughly nine tenths found just once. The chain carries TRBV7-3 and TRBJ2-7, with TRBD2 matching over 7 bases. The sample was peripheral blood, taken on day 0 of MenACWY control vaccination. This TCR derives from an adult in good health. CDR3 sequence (DNA): TGTGCCAGCAGCTTATCGGGGGGAGGGCCGTACGAGCAGTACTTC. Its translation is CASSLSGGGPYEQYF. Full variable domain (outside the CDR3, taken from reference TRBV7-3 and TRBJ2-7): GAGVSQTPSNKVTEKGKYVELRCDPISGHTALYWYRQSLGQGPEFLIYFQGTGAADDSGLPNDRFFAVRPEGSVSTLKIQRTERGDSAVYLCASSLSGGGPYEQYFGPGTRLTVT.